Included here is one T cell receptor (beta chain) sequence, with context. A multiplex PCR was run with 60 Vbeta primers and 13 Jbeta primers. Clones were read by immunoSEQ multiplex PCR, and TCRdb kept only the in-frame ones, dropping some. Here the sample spans hundreds of thousands of clones, approximately 80% being singletons. This CDR3 has 13 residues. The data are from a study of cytomegalovirus exposure and HLA in healthy donors. J is TRBJ2-1 and V is TRBV21-1; TRBD2, the table's D call, was not compared with the DNA. TRBV21-1 is tagged as a pseudogene. The source of this sequence is a boy aged 2 to 9 in good health and CMV-seronegative. Source material: PBMCs. The CDR3 reads CASSKGQREEQFF. CDR3 sequence (DNA): TGTGCCAGCAGCAAGGGGCAGCGGGAAGAGCAGTTCTTC.